The 27 T cell receptor beta chains given below trace back to one sample, sequenced in a study of spatial heterogeneity in lung cancer. Study-wide results and limits: Tumors with more nonsynonymous mutations had more expanded intratumoral alpha and beta TCRs.

Each CDR3 protein is one row after TCRdb ran MiXCR on the 5' RACE reads. The sample holds roughly 1,500 distinct CDR3 sequences; 18% are singletons and the top ten take about 51%. The time point here: sample taken at primary tumor resection. Their antigen targets remain unknown. This specimen consisted of lung tumor tissue, obtained at surgery. All receptors come from a male donor with early-stage non-small cell lung cancer.

In its sample, this clonotype is medium-sized (0.01 to 0.1%). The rearrangement uses TRBV10-3 and TRBJ2-1; 10 bases line up with TRBD2. The germline CDR1 and CDR2 sequences are ENHRY and SYGVKD. The CDR3 is 15 residues long. The ends lost 9 bases at V and 5 bases at J; junction bases unmatched: 10. CDR3 in DNA: TGTGCCATGGCCCCCGGGACTAGCGAGAACAATGAGCAGTTCTTC. Its translation: CAMAPGTSENNEQFF.

This clonotype is medium-sized. This chain joins TRBV11-3 and TRBJ2-7, with a weak D call TRBD1 (5 bases). CDR1 and CDR2 from the germline V gene are SGHNT and YENEEA. The length of the CDR3 is 14 residues. V was clipped by 1 base and J by 5 bases, with 12 bases between them. CDR3 bases: TGTGCCAGCAGCTTAGCCCAGGGTTACGACGAGCAGTACTTC. It is translated as CASSLAQGYDEQYF.

This clonotype was recorded at least ten times. The V and J genes are TRBV28 and TRBJ1-5; 8 positions agree with TRBD1. The CDR3 length is 16 residues. Germline CDR1 MDHEN, CDR2 SYDVKM. Trimming removed 10 bases from V and 4 bases from J; junction bases left unmatched: 15. DNA for the CDR3: TGTGCCACCACTTCGACTTTGGGACAGGTAAATCAGCCCCAGCATTTT. Protein product: CATTSTLGQVNQPQHF.

This clonotype was detected many times. This rearrangement joins TRBV19 to TRBJ1-2; 9 nucleotides line up with TRBD1. Trimming took 6 bases from V and 6 from J; bases not matched to a gene: 5. Per germline, CDR1 LNHDA and CDR2 SQIVND (reference sequence). This CDR3 is built from 13 residues. This chain's CDR3 is CASRTQGANGYTF. In nucleotides, the CDR3 is TGTGCCAGTAGGACACAGGGGGCGAATGGCTACACCTTC.

This clonotype is labeled as medium-sized. The genes are TRBV6-2 or TRBV6-3 and TRBJ2-3, with D perhaps matching TRBD1 or TRBD2 (6 bases each). Trimming pared 5 bases from V and 2 bases from J, leaving 17 bases between. The CDR3 is 16 residues long. The germline V gene encodes CDR1 MNHEY and CDR2 SVGEGT. The CDR3 sequence is CASSPARGPTTDTQYF. The CDR3 region has the DNA TGTGCCAGCAGTCCCGCCCGGGGGCCTACCACAGATACGCAGTATTTT.

This clonotype is labeled as medium-sized (0.01 to 0.1%). The chain combines TRBV7-8 with TRBJ2-4, with TRBD2 identical over 8 bases. Per the germline V gene, CDR1 is SGHVS and CDR2 is FQNEAQ. Trimming took 2 bases from V and 3 from J; bases not matched to a gene: 6. CDR3 length: 16 amino acids. In DNA, the CDR3 is TGTGCCAGCAGCTTAATGGGCGGGAGGTTCAAAAACATTCAGTACTTC. Translating gives CASSLMGGRFKNIQYF. The whole variable domain, remainder taken from reference TRBV7-8 and TRBJ2-4, is GAGVSQSPRYKVAKRGQDVALRCDPISGHVSLFWYQQALGQGPEFLTYFQNEAQLDKSGLPSDRFFAERPEGSVSTLKIQRTQQEDSAVYLCASSLMGGRFKNIQYFGAGTRLSVL.

This clonotype occurred a few times. The chain employs TRBV11-2 and TRBJ2-5; no clear D. The CDR3 totals 15 residues. V shed 4 bases and J shed 0 bases, with 12 bases lying between them. Looked up from germline, CDR1 is SGHAT and CDR2 is FQNNGV. CDR3 nucleotides: TGTGCCAGCAGCTCCTTTAGACGGAACCAAGAGACCCAGTACTTC. It translates to CASSSFRRNQETQYF.

This clonotype rates as medium-sized. This chain uses TRBV28 with TRBJ1-5, with D unresolved. The V end was cut by 10 bases, the J end by 2 bases, with 6 bases between. Germline values: CDR1 MDHEN, CDR2 SYDVKM. This CDR3 region has 11 residues. The CDR3 nucleotides are TGTGCCACTGGTGGCAATCAGCCCCAGCATTTT. It codes for CATGGNQPQHF.

This clonotype has a count of ten or more. The V gene is TRBV4-1, the J gene TRBJ1-5, with D unclear. Trimming pared 2 bases from V and 1 base from J, leaving 6 bases between. CDR1 and CDR2 (germline): MGHRA, YSYEKL. The CDR3 has 14 residues. The CDR3 here is CASSQYGSNQPQHF. The CDR3 DNA follows: TGCGCCAGCAGCCAATATGGCAGCAATCAGCCCCAGCATTTT.

This clonotype was seen repeatedly, ten times or more. This chain joins TRBV24-1 and TRBJ2-3; a weak D match, TRBD2 (6 bases). The V gene's germline CDR1 is KGHDR and CDR2 SFDVKD. V lost 5 bases to trimming and J lost 2 bases, with 16 bases between them. CDR3 length equals 16 residues. The CDR3 reads CATSVRDSLFTDTQYF. The CDR3 DNA reads TGTGCCACCAGTGTTCGGGACTCACTCTTCACAGATACGCAGTATTTT.

This clonotype was recorded a few times. This chain uses TRBV6-1 with TRBJ2-7, with D perhaps matching TRBD2 (5 bases). The V gene's germline CDR1 is MNHNS and CDR2 SASEGT. Trimming cost V 2 bases and J 7 bases, with 6 bases left between them. The CDR3 runs to 11 residues. CDR3 nucleotide sequence: TGTGCCAGCAGTGAAAGCGGAGAGCAGTACTTC. Translating gives CASSESGEQYF.

By proportion, this clonotype is medium-sized. This chain connects TRBV7-2 to TRBJ2-3; D is unclear. V lost 0 bases and J lost 5, with 9 bases in between. Per germline, CDR1 SGHTA and CDR2 FQGNSA. The CDR3 length is 14 residues. The CDR3, as DNA: TGTGCCAGCAGCTTAGCGAAAAGGAGAGATACGCAGTATTTT. Translated, it gives CASSLAKRRDTQYF.

By share, this clonotype counts as large. The chain employs TRBV11-2 and TRBJ2-3, with D unclear. Trimming took off 4 bases at V and 0 bases at J, with 8 bases between the two ends. The germline V gene has CDR1 SGHAT and CDR2 FQNNGV. The CDR3 extends over 14 amino acids. This CDR3 is CASSSGHSTDTQYF. The CDR3 DNA reads as TGTGCCAGCAGCTCGGGCCATAGCACAGATACGCAGTATTTT.

This clonotype is labeled large. The chain combines TRBV7-6 with TRBJ2-7; 10 bases are shared with TRBD2. Germline V gene lookup returns CDR1 SGHVS and CDR2 FNYEAQ. The CDR3 loop spans 14 amino acids. The V gene end was trimmed by 4 bases and the J gene end by 4 bases; junction bases not matched to a gene: 4. The CDR3 coding sequence is TGTGCCAGCAGCTCAACTAGCGGGGCATACGAGCAGTACTTC. It translates to CASSSTSGAYEQYF.

This clonotype has a handful of counts. V gene TRBV10-2 combines with J gene TRBJ2-7; TRBD1 matches 7 bases. Germline values: CDR1 WSHSY, CDR2 SAAADI. J lost 0 bases, V lost 5 bases, and 7 bases had no gene match. This CDR3 has 15 amino acids. As DNA, the CDR3 is TGCGCCAGCAGTTTTGGACAGGACAGCTCCTACGAGCAGTACTTC. Protein product: CASSFGQDSSYEQYF.

By sample share, this clonotype is medium-sized. V gene TRBV9 combines with J gene TRBJ2-5; D not resolved. V was clipped by 0 bases and J by 3 bases, with 0 bases between them. The CDR3 is 11 residues long. Germline CDR1 reads SGDLS; CDR2 reads YYNGEE. The CDR3 DNA sequence: TGTGCCAGCAGCGTAGAAGAGACCCAGTACTTC. Encoded protein: CASSVEETQYF.

This clonotype is labeled large. One base away lies a much larger clone, so this may be a sequencing read error. In nucleotides, the CDR3 is TGTGCCAGCAGCCGGGGACCGGAAAACACCATATATTTT. Residues: CASSRGPENTIYF. This chain joins TRBV27 and TRBJ1-3, with D possibly matching TRBD1 (5 bases). The CDR3 totals 13 residues. Germline values: CDR1 MNHEY, CDR2 SMNVEV (reference sequence). Trimming pared 6 bases from V and 6 bases from J, leaving 12 bases between.

The chain employs TRBV28 and TRBJ2-3; 9 bases are a match to TRBD1. Germline CDR1 reads MDHEN; CDR2 reads SYDVKM. This CDR3 has 15 residues. With 11 bases clipped from V and 2 bases from J, the junction kept 11 bases outside the gene matches. The CDR3 is CACMRGQGFTDTQYF. The CDR3 DNA reads TGTGCCTGCATGAGGGGACAGGGATTCACAGATACGCAGTATTTT. The whole variable domain, filled in from reference TRBV28 and TRBJ2-3, reads DVKVTQSSRYLVKRTGEKVFLECVQDMDHENMFWYRQDPGLGLRLIYFSYDVKMKEKGDIPEGYSVSREKKERFSLILESASTNQTSMYLCACMRGQGFTDTQYFGPGTRLTVL.

Judged by abundance, this clonotype is large. This chain connects TRBV7-6 to TRBJ1-4; 8 bases fit TRBD1. Germline V lookup: CDR1 SGHVS, CDR2 FNYEAQ. Unmatched junction bases numbered 0, after V lost 1 base and J lost 8 bases. The CDR3 extends over 13 amino acids. The DNA of the CDR3 is TGTGCCAGCAGCTTAGGGACAGGGGAAAAACTGTTTTTT. Translated, it gives CASSLGTGEKLFF.

This clonotype is judged medium-sized. The chain couples TRBV19 to TRBJ2-1, with D perhaps TRBD2 (6 bases). V lost 9 bases and J 10 bases, leaving 16 bases between the germline ends. This CDR3 contains 12 residues. CDR1 and CDR2 (germline): LNHDA, SQIVND (reference sequence). The CDR3, as DNA: TGTGCCAGCCGGGACTCCCTCAGAGAGCAGTTCTTC. Its protein is CASRDSLREQFF. Looking up the rest from reference TRBV19 and TRBJ2-1 gives the full variable domain: DGGITQSPKYLFRKEGQNVTLSCEQNLNHDAMYWYRQDPGQGLRLIYYSQIVNDFQKGDIAEGYSVSREKKESFPLTVTSAQKNPTAFYLCASRDSLREQFFGPGTRLTVL.

This clonotype was seen repeatedly, ten times or more. The chain couples TRBV7-8 to TRBJ1-2; 8 nucleotides align to TRBD1. With V trimmed by 5 bases and J by 7 bases, 12 bases remained unmatched. CDR1 is SGHVS, CDR2 FQNEAQ, per germline. The CDR3 contains 15 residues. The CDR3 reads CASSTLGQGASGYTF. The CDR3 coding sequence is TGTGCCAGCAGCACCCTTGGGCAGGGGGCGAGTGGCTACACCTTC.

This clonotype is termed medium-sized. V usage is TRBV2 and J usage is TRBJ2-7; no clear D. Germline-derived CDR1 and CDR2 are SNHLY and FYNNEI. V was clipped by 6 bases and J by 4 bases, with 10 bases between them. The CDR3 contains 12 residues. CDR3 residues: CASSLLGYEQYF. The CDR3 DNA follows: TGTGCCAGCAGCTTGTTAGGTTACGAGCAGTACTTC. Full variable domain (outside the CDR3, taken from reference TRBV2 and TRBJ2-7): EPEVTQTPSHQVTQMGQEVILRCVPISNHLYFYWYRQILGQKVEFLVSFYNNEISEKSEIFDDQFSVERPDGSNFTLKIRSTKLEDSAMYFCASSLLGYEQYFGPGTRLTVT.

This clonotype has only a few counts. This chain joins TRBV6-5 and TRBJ2-3; 9 bases fit TRBD2. The J segment lost 4 bases and the V segment lost 2 bases, leaving 4 bases of the junction unmatched. The germline gives CDR1 MNHEY, CDR2 SVGAGI. CDR3 length: 15 amino acids. In DNA form, the CDR3 reads TGTGCCAGCAGTTACAAGCGGGAGGCGGCAGATACGCAGTATTTT. It codes for CASSYKREAADTQYF.

This clonotype counts as medium-sized. This chain links TRBV30 with TRBJ2-7, with 11 nucleotides matching TRBD2. Trimming removed 0 bases from V and 6 bases from J; junction bases left unmatched: 7. The germline CDR1 and CDR2 sequences are GTSNPN and SVGIG (reference sequence). The length of the CDR3 is 15 residues. CDR3 region: CAWSVILAGGGEQYF. The CDR3 DNA sequence: TGTGCCTGGAGTGTAATCCTAGCGGGAGGAGGCGAGCAGTACTTC.

This clonotype was observed at least ten times. CDR3 sequence reads: CACSGQDIQYF. The CDR3, as DNA: TGTGCCTGTAGCGGGCAGGACATTCAGTACTTC. The chain is built from TRBV30 and TRBJ2-4, with TRBD2 identical over 7 bases. J gave up 8 bases and V 6 bases, and 4 bases lay outside the gene matches. CDR1 and CDR2 (germline): GTSNPN, SVGIG (reference sequence). This CDR3 is built from 11 residues.

This clonotype counts as large. Written as DNA, the CDR3 is TGTGCCAGCACCGATCCCTGGGGGACTGAAGCTTTCTTT. This translates into CASTDPWGTEAFF. This sequence joins TRBV7-9 and TRBJ1-1; perhaps TRBD1 as D (5 bases). Germline CDR1 reads SEHNR; CDR2 reads FQNEAQ (reference sequence). Trimming shortened V by 7 bases and J by 5 bases, and 14 bases separated the two germline ends. CDR3 size: 13 residues.

This clonotype is labeled medium-sized (0.01 to 0.1%). CDR3 region: CASSLGGGASGELFF. DNA of the CDR3: TGTGCCAGCAGTTTAGGCGGGGGCGCGTCGGGGGAGCTGTTTTTT. The chain carries TRBV28 and TRBJ2-2, with a tentative D call TRBD2 (7 bases). CDR1 and CDR2 from the germline V gene are MDHEN and SYDVKM. V lost 2 bases and J lost 8, with 15 bases in between. CDR3 size: 15 residues.